Following are 18 T cell receptor beta chains from one sample sequenced in a study of tumor and adjacent non-tumor tissue in lung cancer. A modified ARM-PCR protocol with three rounds of nested PCR amplified TCRbeta. One entry per CDR3 protein results from TCRdb running MiXCR on the multiplex PCR reads. The sample contains some 120,000 distinct CDR3 sequences, 66% of which appear only once. No cell sorting was done before RNA was extracted from the tissue. Sequenced sample: lung tumor tissue. Receptor source: a man younger than 40 with non-small cell lung cancer.

Comments on this clonotype: This may stem from a read error, because a much larger clone lies one nucleotide away. V is TRBV29-1 and J is TRBJ2-7, with 9 bases matching TRBD1. CDR1 and CDR2 from the germline V gene are SQVTM and ANQGSEA. This CDR3 has 18 residues. Trimming at V came to 2 bases and at J to 2 bases, leaving 16 bases not matched to a gene. The CDR3 region has the DNA TGCAGCGTTGAATCTGGCGTTACCGGGACAGGGAGGGCCTACGAGCAGTACTTC. Protein: CSVESGVTGTGRAYEQYF.

This clonotype came up a few times. A read error may account for a junction end that differs from germline. The chain joins TRBV12-5 to TRBJ2-5, with TRBD2 identical over 7 bases. The CDR3 runs 13 residues. From germline, CDR1 is LGHNT and CDR2 FRNRAP. The CDR3: CASGLAGGEIQYF. CDR3 in DNA: TGTGCTAGTGGTTTGGCGGGGGGAGAGATCCAGTACTTC.

This chain connects TRBV5-4 to TRBJ2-1; D gene unclear. Germline V gene lookup returns CDR1 SGHNT and CDR2 YYREEE (reference sequence). CDR3 length: 15 residues. Trimming pared 0 bases from V and 6 bases from J, leaving 13 bases between. DNA for the CDR3: TGTGCCAGCAGCTTGGTCGTGACGGTTTTCAATGAGCAGTTCTTC. It codes for CASSLVVTVFNEQFF. Together with reference TRBV5-4 and TRBJ2-1, the CDR3 gives the full variable domain: ETGVTQSPTHLIKTRGQQVTLRCSSQSGHNTVSWYQQALGQGPQFIFQYYREEENGRGNFPPRFSGLQFPNYSSELNVNALELDDSALYLCASSLVVTVFNEQFFGPGTRLTVL.

To note about this clonotype: A much larger clone sits a single nucleotide away, making a read error possible. The chain joins TRBV12-3 or TRBV12-4 to TRBJ2-3, with a tentative D call TRBD2 (6 bases). The length of the CDR3 is 15 residues. The CDR3 loop is CASSRDGTPSDMQYF. The CDR3 nucleotides are TGTGCCAGCAGCCGTGACGGGACTCCTTCAGATATGCAGTATTTT.

Worth noting for this clonotype: The CDR3 does not close with the conserved phenylalanine or tryptophan, likely indicating a read error. The DNA is omitted, as the CDR3 cannot be located on it reliably, and the CDR3 follows TCRdb's listing. The V call is TRBV11-3, the J call TRBJ2-7. The germline V gene has CDR1 SGHNT and CDR2 YENEEA. The CDR3 extends over 13 residues, inclusive of both ends. The CDR3: CASVGSLSYEHYL.

In its sample, this clonotype was seen many times. J is TRBJ2-3 and V is TRBV12-3 or TRBV12-4; perhaps TRBD1 as D (5 bases). The V end lost 4 bases, the J end lost 5 bases, and 7 bases lay between the germline ends. The CDR3 sequence is 12 residues long. Written as DNA, the CDR3 is TGTGCCAGCAGTTCCGACAGAGATACGCAGTATTTT. It yields the protein CASSSDRDTQYF.

This clonotype was picked up a small number of times. One end of the junction is discordant with germline, which a read error may explain. This chain links TRBV11-2 with TRBJ2-7, with D perhaps TRBD1 (6 bases). Germline V lookup: CDR1 SGHAT, CDR2 FQNNGV. The CDR3 has 16 residues. DNA of the CDR3: TGTGCCGGCAGCTTAGCCTACAGGGTCGGGAACCACGAGCAGTACTTC. Translation gives CAGSLAYRVGNHEQYF.

Many counts were recorded for this clonotype. This chain links TRBV20-1 with TRBJ2-7, with 10 bases identical to TRBD2. CDR3 length equals 17 residues. Germline V lookup: CDR1 DFQATT, CDR2 SNEGSKA (reference sequence). Trimming removed 4 bases from V and 4 bases from J; junction bases left unmatched: 16. DNA for the CDR3: TGCAGTGCTACTCTTACCCCACCCTCTAGCGGGAGTTACGAGCAGTACTTC. Its translation is CSATLTPPSSGSYEQYF.

As regards this clonotype: One base away lies a much larger clone, so this may be a sequencing read error. The chain links TRBV20-1 to TRBJ2-2, with 7 bases that match TRBD2. The CDR3 totals 16 residues. Germline assignment: CDR1 DFQATT and CDR2 SNEGSKA (reference sequence). V was pared by 6 bases and J by 6 bases, with 16 bases of the junction left unmatched. Here the CDR3 DNA reads TGCAGTGCAAAGGGACTAACGGGAGGTCTGTCCGGGGAGCTGTTTTTT. Translating gives CSAKGLTGGLSGELFF.

A note on this clonotype: Sequence at one end of the junction differs from germline and may be a read error. This chain connects TRBV6-2 or TRBV6-3 to TRBJ2-6; D is perhaps TRBD1 (5 bases). From germline, CDR1 is MNHEY and CDR2 SVGEGT. CDR3 length equals 15 residues. Written as DNA, the CDR3 is TGTGCCAACAGTCCCAAGGGGACTGGGGCCAACGTCCTGACTTTC. This encodes CANSPKGTGANVLTF.

This chain uses TRBV14 with TRBJ2-1, with 7 bases matching TRBD2. CDR3 length: 20 amino acids. V shed 4 bases and J 0 bases; nucleotides not matched to a gene: 18. CDR1 is SGHDN and CDR2 is FVKESK in the germline V gene. CDR3: CASSRGLGWEGRYSYNEQFF. As DNA, the CDR3 is TGTGCCAGCAGCCGCGGTCTTGGGTGGGAGGGCCGGTACTCCTACAATGAGCAGTTCTTC.

This clonotype was detected many times. The gene calls are TRBV12-3 or TRBV12-4 and TRBJ2-7, with D perhaps TRBD2 (5 bases). V was cut by 3 bases and J by 6 bases, with 15 bases left in between. The CDR3 has 14 amino acids. The CDR3 DNA is TGTGCCAGCAGTTTCATTGGACTTGGTGGCGAGCAGTACTTC. It translates to CASSFIGLGGEQYF.

Of note for this clonotype: The junction shows a germline mismatch at one end, possibly a read error. The chain joins TRBV11-2 to TRBJ2-3; 13 bases are shared with TRBD2. CDR1 is SGHAT, CDR2 FQNNGV, per germline. The CDR3 covers 16 residues. As DNA, the CDR3 is TGTGCCAGCAACTTAGGGACTAGCGGGGTGGGAGATACGCAGTATTTT. It is translated as CASNLGTSGVGDTQYF.

In nucleotides, the CDR3 is TGTGCCAGCAGCTTAGTAAAGGCTGATTACAATGAGCAGTTCTTC. This translates into CASSLVKADYNEQFF. The V call is TRBV11-2, the J call TRBJ2-1, with D unresolved. Trimming left V 1 base short and J 4 bases short, with 11 bases between. This CDR3 has 15 residues. Germline V gene sequence: CDR1 SGHAT, CDR2 FQNNGV.

Of note for this clonotype: A much larger clone differs from this one at a single base, so this may be a read error. V is TRBV12-3 or TRBV12-4 and J is TRBJ2-5; tentatively, D is TRBD2 (6 bases). CDR3 length: 14 residues. Trimming removed 7 bases from V and 5 bases from J, with 17 bases in between. CDR3 bases: TGTGCCAGCAATTTGAGGAGACTAGGGGAGACCCAGTACTTC. Residues: CASNLRRLGETQYF.

This clonotype has a count of ten or more. The chain links TRBV12-3 or TRBV12-4 to TRBJ2-7; TRBD1 matches 9 bases. The CDR3 sequence is 14 residues long. Trimming removed 6 bases from V and 3 bases from J; junction bases left unmatched: 6. This chain's CDR3 is CASSSTGGNYEQYF. Here the CDR3 DNA reads TGTGCCAGCAGCTCGACAGGGGGTAACTACGAGCAGTACTTC.

In the case of this clonotype: At one end the junction does not follow the germline gene, possibly because of a read error. V is TRBV20-1 and J is TRBJ2-2; TRBD2 aligns across 9 bases. The CDR3 covers 15 residues. The germline CDR1 and CDR2 sequences are DFQATT and SNEGSKA (reference sequence). CDR3 in amino acids: CSARIAGANAGELFF. CDR3 nucleotides: TGCAGTGCGCGGATAGCGGGAGCGAACGCCGGTGAGCTGTTTTTT.

On this clonotype itself: A read error may be the cause here, since a much bigger clone is one base away. This chain joins TRBV7-8 and TRBJ2-2, with D tentatively TRBD2 (6 bases). Germline CDR1 and CDR2: SGHVS and FQNEAQ. Trimming took off 1 base at V and 7 bases at J, with 10 bases between the two ends. The CDR3 loop spans 14 amino acids. CDR3 sequence reads: CASSLGTNGGELFF. CDR3 DNA: TGTGCCAGCAGCTTAGGGACTAACGGCGGGGAGCTGTTTTTT.